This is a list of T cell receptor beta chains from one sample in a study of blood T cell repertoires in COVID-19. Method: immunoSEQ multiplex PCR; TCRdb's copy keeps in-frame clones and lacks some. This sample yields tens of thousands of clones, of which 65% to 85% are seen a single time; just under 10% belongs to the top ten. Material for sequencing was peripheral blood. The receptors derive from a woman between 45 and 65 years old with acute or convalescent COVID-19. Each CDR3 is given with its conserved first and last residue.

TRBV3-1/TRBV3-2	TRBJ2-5	CASSQRGGGETQYF
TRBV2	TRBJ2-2	CASRMWGLPNLAGATGELFF
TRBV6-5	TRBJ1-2	CASSYSTGQPNYGYTF
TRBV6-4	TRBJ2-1	CASSELAGAGNEQFF
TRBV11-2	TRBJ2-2	CASSRQYTGELFF
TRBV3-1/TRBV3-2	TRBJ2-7	CASSPGLAGGEYEQYF
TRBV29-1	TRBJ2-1	CSVEIGIAYNEQFF
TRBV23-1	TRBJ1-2	CASSQSDRYYGYTF
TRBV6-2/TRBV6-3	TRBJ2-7	CASSDSYEQYF
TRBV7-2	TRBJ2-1	CASTRAYNEQFF
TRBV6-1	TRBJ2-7	CASSDRLAGVDEQYF
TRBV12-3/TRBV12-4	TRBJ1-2	CASSLERNYGYTF
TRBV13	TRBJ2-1	CASSQGTSGRYEQFF
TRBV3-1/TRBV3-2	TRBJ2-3	CASSQDSGRAGTDTQYF
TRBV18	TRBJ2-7	CASSPRPGSSDEQYF
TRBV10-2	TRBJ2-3	CASSGLASTDTQYF
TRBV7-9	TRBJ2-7	CASSLDTQGYEQYF
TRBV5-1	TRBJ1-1	CASSMIRDRGNTEAFF
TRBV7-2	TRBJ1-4	CASSLLQGAGEKLFF
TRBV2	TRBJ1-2	CASSPEGQKYGYTF
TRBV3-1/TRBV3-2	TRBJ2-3	CASRLAVGTDTQYF
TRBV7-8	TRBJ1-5	CASTPGTDSNQPQHF
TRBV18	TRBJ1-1	CASSPWQGANTEAFF
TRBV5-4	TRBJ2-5	CAGASGNEETQYF
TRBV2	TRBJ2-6	CASKFDLAGANVLTF
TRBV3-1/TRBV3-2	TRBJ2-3	CASRIAGGPTDTQYF
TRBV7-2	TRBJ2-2	CASSLEFVRDLNTGELFF
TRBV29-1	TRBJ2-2	CSVGFRTGELFF
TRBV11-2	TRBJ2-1	CASSPLAGGPHEQFF
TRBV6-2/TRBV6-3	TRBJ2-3	CASSSSGTSTDTQYF
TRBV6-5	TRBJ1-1	CASRKTFNTEAFF